Here is one T cell receptor beta chain with its context. Its antigen is not yet known. No base-level quality is on record; no much larger clone is a single base apart. This entry belongs to a study of OX40 agonist ivuxolimab in advanced cancers. Study-wide context: The costimulatory receptor OX40 (CD134) was targeted by ivuxolimab, a fully human IgG2 agonistic monoclonal antibody. Peripheral TCRbeta sequencing aimed to test whether ivuxolimab altered TCR sequence diversity and caused clonal T-cell expansion. Intravenous ivuxolimab was administered to patients every 2 weeks at six dose levels: 0.01, 0.1, 0.3, 1.5, 3 and 10 mg/kg. Partial responses were achieved by three dose-escalation patients, of whom one had hepatocellular carcinoma and two had cutaneous melanoma. Patients were allowed to have had prior anti-PD-1, anti-PD-L1 or anti-CTLA-4 therapy, and approximately 43% of the dose-escalation patients had previously received checkpoint inhibitors. Of the 50 to 55 dose-escalation patients, hepatocellular carcinoma was present in around 19, melanoma in roughly 15, renal cell carcinoma in 9 and head and neck cancer in 9. In the dose-escalation cohort, 82.7% of patients were male, and the mean age was approximately 64 years, with a range of roughly 23 to 85. The paper covers the monotherapy dose-escalation part of the phase I ivuxolimab trial, which included N of about 56 patients. Overall study results and their limits: Low levels of normalized T-cell clonal expansion were also seen in some patients who did not respond. Partial responders in the 0.1-3.0 mg/kg groups had among the lowest normalized peripheral clonal expansion, especially among CD8+ T cells. At doses of 0.1 to 3.0 mg/kg, clonal expansion of both CD4+ and CD8+ blood T cells was observed from baseline to week 6. On average, CD8+ T cells showed more expanded clones than CD4+ T cells after ivuxolimab. The antigen specificity of the peripheral T cells that underwent clonal expansion was not determined.

To sequence the TCRbeta CDR3 region, genomic DNA was isolated from the sorted cells. TCRbeta CDR3 regions were sequenced using the immunoSEQ Assay. In its TCRdb copy, this immuneACCESS table keeps in-frame sequences only and misses some clones. Where compared with another copy, unresolved V genes explain less than half of these, and the others have no known cause. A total of approximately 75,000 clones appear in this sample, roughly three quarters of them only once. Roughly 5.4% of the sample belongs to the ten largest clones. Patients with a history of autoimmune disease or receiving systemic immunosuppression were excluded from the trial. Peripheral blood for TCR sequencing was collected from all dose cohorts at baseline, on cycle 4 day 1, and on cycle 7 day 1. Samples came from an open-label, multicenter, first-in-human phase I dose-escalation trial of ivuxolimab. Adults with locally advanced or metastatic melanoma, renal cell carcinoma, hepatocellular carcinoma or head and neck squamous cell carcinoma were enrolled in the trial. CD4+ and CD8+ T cells were sorted separately from peripheral blood before TCR sequencing.

V gives up 1 base and J gives up 0 bases, and the segment between their germline ends measures 9 bases. The CDR3 starts with the cysteine, ends with the phenylalanine, and has 15 residues. The only DNA kept is the CDR3, 45 bases in frame from the first base. Sequences SGHRS (CDR1) and YFSETQ (CDR2) are obtained from the germline V gene. This sequence uses TRBV5-1 and TRBJ2-3, with no reliable assignment of the D segment. This specimen consisted of CD4+ or CD8+ T cells sorted from blood, obtained in a trial of the OX40 agonist ivuxolimab. The source is an adult with an advanced solid tumor such as melanoma, head and neck, liver or kidney cancer. The DNA sequence reads TGCGCCAGCAGCTTGTTCACAGCTAGCACAGATACGCAGTATTTT. Its protein is CASSLFTASTDTQYF.